This T cell receptor (beta chain) came from a study of blood T cell repertoires in COVID-19. Allocation to cohorts depended on clinical history reported by the participants. Measured with immunoSEQ multiplex PCR; TCRdb has only the in-frame clones, and not every one. The profile shows 180,000 or so clones, around 84% of them singletons. V gave up 2 bases and J gave up 4 bases, with 8 bases separating them. CDR3 size: 13 residues. Per germline, CDR1 SGHTA and CDR2 FQGTGA. The V and J genes are TRBV7-3 and TRBJ1-1, with D possibly matching TRBD1 (5 bases). This TCR was sampled from a man aged 45-65 years who had recovered from COVID-19. The sample taken for sequencing was PBMCs or T cells enriched from blood (not recorded which). CDR3 nucleotide sequence: TGTGCCAGCAGCTTAGGGCAGGGCACTGAAGCTTTCTTT. Its translation is CASSLGQGTEAFF.